The next 12 T cell receptor beta chains were all read from a single sample in a study of T cells in Graves' hyperthyroidism and ophthalmopathy. Template material for amplifying TCR beta CDR3 regions consisted of RNA transcripts. The HTBI set primed first-round TCR CDR3 RT-PCR. TCRdb reprocessed the multiplex PCR reads with MiXCR, giving one entry per CDR3 protein. The sample lists 200,000 to 250,000 distinct CDR3 sequences; approximately 16% were seen once. The source material was blood. The receptors were gathered from a man in his forties with Graves' hyperthyroidism.

The sample holds many counts of this clonotype. The chain carries TRBV9 and TRBJ1-1; a weak D match, TRBD1 (6 bases). Deletions cut 3 bases from V and 6 bases from J, with 18 bases between. Germline CDR1 and CDR2: SGDLS and YYNGEE. The CDR3 sequence is 15 residues long. CDR3 loop: CASSEPSEGGAEAFF. DNA of the CDR3: TGTGCCAGCAGCGAGCCCTCCGAGGGGGGGGCTGAAGCTTTCTTT.

The rearrangement links TRBV6-1 to TRBJ1-1; a possible D gene is TRBD1 (6 bases). The length of the CDR3 is 14 residues. The V gene lost 8 bases and the J gene lost 4 bases, with 17 bases spanning the gap. Germline values: CDR1 MNHNS, CDR2 SASEGT. DNA for the CDR3: TGTGCCAGCCGACGGACCCGAGGGGGCACTGAAGCTTTCTTT. This gives the protein CASRRTRGGTEAFF.

In its sample, this clonotype was seen many times. The J gene is TRBJ2-3, the V gene TRBV7-3; 7 nucleotides match TRBD1. In germline, CDR1 is SGHTA, CDR2 FQGTGA. The CDR3 is 13 residues long. Trimming removed 5 bases from V and 4 bases from J; junction bases left unmatched: 3. DNA for the CDR3: TGTGCCAGCAGCGCGCAGGGGGCAGATACGCAGTATTTT. Translated: CASSAQGADTQYF. Full variable domain (remainder filled in from reference TRBV7-3 and TRBJ2-3): GAGVSQTPSNKVTEKGKYVELRCDPISGHTALYWYRQSLGQGPEFLIYFQGTGAADDSGLPNDRFFAVRPEGSVSTLKIQRTERGDSAVYLCASSAQGADTQYFGPGTRLTVL.

This clonotype appeared many times. This chain uses TRBV10-3 with TRBJ2-7; no reliable D call. Trimming left V 3 bases short and J 2 bases short, with 8 bases between. The CDR3 spans 13 residues. Looked up from germline, CDR1 is ENHRY and CDR2 is SYGVKD. This CDR3 is CAISDRTTYEQYF. CDR3 in DNA: TGTGCCATCAGTGACCGTACGACCTACGAGCAGTACTTC.

This clonotype was seen many times. The CDR3 nucleotides are TGTGCCAGCAGCCATGGGGGTTACGAGCAGTACTTC. Protein sequence: CASSHGGYEQYF. V gene TRBV14 combines with J gene TRBJ2-7; D is perhaps TRBD1 or TRBD2 (5 bases each). CDR1 is SGHDN and CDR2 is FVKESK in the germline V gene. V was shortened by 3 bases and J by 4 bases, with 7 bases between the two germline ends. The CDR3 extends over 12 amino acids.

The sample holds many counts of this clonotype. J is TRBJ1-1 and V is TRBV14, with D tentatively TRBD1 (5 bases). Germline-derived CDR1 and CDR2 are SGHDN and FVKESK. With 4 bases removed from V and 3 bases from J, the gap between germline ends came to 9 bases. The CDR3 has 13 amino acids. CDR3 sequence: CASSLTADTEAFF. CDR3 DNA sequence: TGTGCCAGCAGCCTGACAGCGGACACTGAAGCTTTCTTT.

This rearrangement joins TRBV6-1 to TRBJ1-4; D not certain. The V end lost 8 bases, the J end lost 11 bases, and 21 bases lay between the germline ends. Germline V gene sequence: CDR1 MNHNS, CDR2 SASEGT. This CDR3 region has 14 residues. CDR3: CASVRGREMTKLFF. CDR3 nucleotides: TGTGCCAGCGTGCGAGGCCGAGAAATGACCAAACTGTTTTTT.

This clonotype has a count of ten or more. The V gene is TRBV20-1, the J gene TRBJ2-7, with 10 nucleotides matching TRBD1. Germline CDR1 and CDR2: DFQATT and SNEGSKA (reference sequence). The CDR3 length is 14 residues. V dropped 3 bases and J dropped 2; count of bases not matched to a gene: 4. Here the CDR3 reads CSARGQGTTYEQYF. The CDR3 bases are TGCAGTGCTAGGGGACAGGGGACCACCTACGAGCAGTACTTC.

This chain connects TRBV6-1 to TRBJ2-1; 9 positions match TRBD2. V lost 2 bases, J lost 4 bases, and 3 bases stayed unmatched. The CDR3 is 15 residues long. The germline V gene has CDR1 MNHNS and CDR2 SASEGT. CDR3 nucleotides: TGTGCCAGCAGTGAAAGCGGGGGGCCTTACAATGAGCAGTTCTTC. It specifies CASSESGGPYNEQFF.

Many counts were recorded for this clonotype. The V gene is TRBV12-3 or TRBV12-4, the J gene TRBJ2-1; 8 nucleotides agree with TRBD2. This CDR3 spans 13 amino acids. J was trimmed by 10 bases and V by 0 bases; bases with no gene match: 2. The CDR3: CASSLAGGAEQFF. DNA for the CDR3: TGTGCCAGCAGTTTAGCCGGGGGGGCCGAGCAGTTCTTC.

This clonotype was seen many times. This sequence joins TRBV10-1 and TRBJ2-7; no firm D call. The V and J ends lost 0 bases and 0 bases respectively, with 6 bases between them. Germline values: CDR1 WNHNN, CDR2 SYGVQD (reference sequence). This CDR3 is built from 14 residues. Here the CDR3 DNA reads TGCGCCAGCAGTGAGTCAGTGAGCTCCTACGAGCAGTACTTC. This encodes CASSESVSSYEQYF.

This clonotype was counted between two and nine times. This chain uses TRBV18 with TRBJ2-2; no clear D. The CDR3 loop spans 16 amino acids. The V end was cut by 3 bases, the J end by 3 bases, with 14 bases between. Germline V CDR1 and CDR2: KGHSH, LQKENI. The DNA for the CDR3 is TGTGCCAGCTCACCGGAACGTGGAGAGTACACCGGGGAGCTGTTTTTT. Its translation is CASSPERGEYTGELFF.